This T cell receptor (beta chain) was profiled in a study of blood T cell repertoires in COVID-19. Study details: PBMCs, B-cell-depleted T cells, or T cells provided the cDNA or gDNA that made up the material.

V lost 0 bases and J lost 7, with 12 bases in between. CDR3 size: 14 residues. Germline V gives CDR1 SGHDN, CDR2 FVKESK. While infection was still active, Seattle patients were enrolled and then followed longitudinally. Per the study methods: Scientists estimated how many nucleated cells there were by amplifying reference gene primers. Assay: immunoSEQ multiplex PCR; the TCRdb copy retains only in-frame clones and omits some. The V and J calls and clone size are taken from that table; D and trimming were inferred from the DNA. The sample lists some 400,000 clones; 70% to 90% were seen once. Source material: peripheral blood. The chain carries TRBV14 and TRBJ1-2; D is ambiguous. The receptor was isolated from a woman in her fifties or sixties with COVID-19, enrolled during active disease. The CDR3 DNA reads TGTGCCAGCAGCCAAGACTATCCAGGAACTGGCTACACCTTC. Protein: CASSQDYPGTGYTF.